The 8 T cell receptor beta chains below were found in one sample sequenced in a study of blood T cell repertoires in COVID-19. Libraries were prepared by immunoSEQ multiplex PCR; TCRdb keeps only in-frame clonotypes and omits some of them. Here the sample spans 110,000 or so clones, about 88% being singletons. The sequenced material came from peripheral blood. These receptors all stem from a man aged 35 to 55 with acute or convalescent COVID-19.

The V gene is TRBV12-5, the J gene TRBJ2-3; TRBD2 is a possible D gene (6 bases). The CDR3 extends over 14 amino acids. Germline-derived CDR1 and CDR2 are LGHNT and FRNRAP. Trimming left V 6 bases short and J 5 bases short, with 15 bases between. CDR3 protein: CASGPPGGIDTQYF. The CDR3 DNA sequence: TGTGCTAGTGGCCCCCCCGGGGGTATAGATACGCAGTATTTT. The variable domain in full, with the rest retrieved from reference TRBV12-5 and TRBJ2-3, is DARVTQTPRHKVTEMGQEVTMRCQPILGHNTVFWYRQTMMQGLELLAYFRNRAPLDDSGMPKDRFSAEMPDATLATLKIQPSEPRDSAVYFCASGPPGGIDTQYFGPGTRLTVL.

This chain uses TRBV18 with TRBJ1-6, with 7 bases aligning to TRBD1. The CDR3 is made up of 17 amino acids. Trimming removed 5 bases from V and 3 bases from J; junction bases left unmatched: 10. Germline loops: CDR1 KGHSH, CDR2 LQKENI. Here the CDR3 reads CASSTGTAHFYNSPLHF. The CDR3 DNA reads TGTGCCAGCTCAACCGGGACAGCTCATTTCTATAATTCACCCCTCCACTTT.

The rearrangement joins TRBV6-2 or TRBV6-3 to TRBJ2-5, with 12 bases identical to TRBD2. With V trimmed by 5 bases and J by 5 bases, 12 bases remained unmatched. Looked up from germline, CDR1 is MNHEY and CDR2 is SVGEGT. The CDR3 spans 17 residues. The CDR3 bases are TGTGCCAGCAGTACGACTAGCGGGGGAGTCCCTTCTGAGACCCAGTACTTC. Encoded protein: CASSTTSGGVPSETQYF.

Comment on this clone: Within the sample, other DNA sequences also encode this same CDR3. This CDR3 is CASSPGQGSYEQYF. In DNA, the CDR3 is TGTGCCAGCAGTCCGGGACAGGGATCTTACGAGCAGTACTTC. The rearrangement links TRBV2 to TRBJ2-7, with 9 positions matching TRBD1. V shed 5 bases, J shed 4 bases, and the junction held 6 bases outside the gene matches. The CDR3 extends over 14 amino acids. Germline CDR1 SNHLY, CDR2 FYNNEI.

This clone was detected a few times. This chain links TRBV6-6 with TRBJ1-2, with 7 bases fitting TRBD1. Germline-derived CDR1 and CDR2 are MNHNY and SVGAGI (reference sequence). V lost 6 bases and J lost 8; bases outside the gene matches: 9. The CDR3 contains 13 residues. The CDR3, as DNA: TGTGCCAGCAGACCCGACAGGGTGAGCGGCTACACCTTC. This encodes CASRPDRVSGYTF.

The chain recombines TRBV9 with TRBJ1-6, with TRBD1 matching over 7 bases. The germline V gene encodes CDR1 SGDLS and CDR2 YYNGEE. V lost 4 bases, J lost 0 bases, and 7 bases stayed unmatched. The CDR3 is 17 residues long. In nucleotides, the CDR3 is TGTGCCAGCAGCCGAATGGACAGGAGCTCCTATAATTCACCCCTCCACTTT. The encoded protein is CASSRMDRSSYNSPLHF.

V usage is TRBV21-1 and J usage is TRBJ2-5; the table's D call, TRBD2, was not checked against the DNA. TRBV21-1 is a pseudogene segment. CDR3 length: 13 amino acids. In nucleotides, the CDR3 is TGTGCCAGCAGTGAACTCACGTTGTGGACCCAGTACTTC. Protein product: CASSELTLWTQYF.

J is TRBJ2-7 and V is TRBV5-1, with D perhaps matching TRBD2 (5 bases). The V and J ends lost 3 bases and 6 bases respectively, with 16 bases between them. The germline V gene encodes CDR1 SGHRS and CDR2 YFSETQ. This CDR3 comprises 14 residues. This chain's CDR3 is CASSSGISPSEQYF. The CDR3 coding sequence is TGCGCCAGCAGCTCCGGGATATCTCCCTCCGAGCAGTACTTC.